These 23 T cell receptor beta chains were sequenced from one sample in a study of regulatory T cells in long-lasting Graves disease. Investigators prepared the TCR beta libraries by applying iRepertoire HTBI primers and Arm-PCR of CDR3 regions. TCRdb redid the calling of the multiplex PCR reads with MiXCR, one entry per CDR3 protein. Of over 200,000 distinct CDR3 sequences listed, around 19% are singletons. Time point here: newly diagnosed GD, antithyroid drugs for less than 3 months. There was RNA extracted from PBMCs, and the TCR library was made from it. Specimen: peripheral blood mononuclear cells (PBMCs), collected at new diagnosis, from a patient treated with antithyroid drugs. These TCRs come from a female donor with Graves disease.

The sample holds many counts of this clonotype. V and J are TRBV18 and TRBJ2-7; 10 bases map to TRBD2. CDR1 is KGHSH and CDR2 is LQKENI in the germline V gene. This CDR3 contains 15 residues. V lost 3 bases to trimming and J lost 3 bases; unmatched junction nucleotides: 5. CDR3 DNA: TGTGCCAGCTCACCGGTGAGGACTAGCGGCTACGAGCAGTACTTC. Translated: CASSPVRTSGYEQYF. Full variable domain (outside the CDR3, taken from reference TRBV18 and TRBJ2-7): NAGVMQNPRHLVRRRGQEARLRCSPMKGHSHVYWYRQLPEEGLKFMVYLQKENIIDESGMPKERFSAEFPKEGPSILRIQQVVRGDSAAYFCASSPVRTSGYEQYFGPGTRLTVT.

The chain is built from TRBV20-1 and TRBJ2-5, with 7 bases lining up with TRBD1. V was pared by 6 bases and J by 4 bases, with 8 bases of the junction left unmatched. This CDR3 is 13 amino acids long. Germline CDR1 reads DFQATT; CDR2 reads SNEGSKA (reference sequence). The CDR3 sequence: CSADRQGTETQYF. The CDR3 DNA follows: TGCAGTGCGGATAGACAGGGTACAGAGACCCAGTACTTC.

V is TRBV20-1 and J is TRBJ2-3; the match to TRBD2 covers 8 bases. The length of the CDR3 is 15 residues. The V gene end was trimmed by 3 bases and the J gene end by 4 bases; junction bases not matched to a gene: 9. Germline V gene sequence: CDR1 DFQATT, CDR2 SNEGSKA (reference sequence). The DNA for the CDR3 is TGCAGTGCTAGGTCCGGGGGGGTAACGGCAGATACGCAGTATTTT. Residues: CSARSGGVTADTQYF.

This clonotype showed up many times. The V gene is TRBV7-6, the J gene TRBJ2-3; TRBD1 might be the D (6 bases). V lost 0 bases and J 4 bases, leaving 8 bases between the germline ends. Per germline, CDR1 SGHVS and CDR2 FNYEAQ. CDR3 length: 14 residues. CDR3 region: CASSLAGQSDTQYF. CDR3 coding DNA: TGTGCCAGCAGCTTAGCCGGACAGTCAGATACGCAGTATTTT. Using reference TRBV7-6 and TRBJ2-3 for the parts outside the CDR3, the full variable domain is GAGVSQSPRYKVTKRGQDVALRCDPISGHVSLYWYRQALGQGPEFLTYFNYEAQQDKSGLPNDRFSAERPEGSISTLTIQRTEQRDSAMYRCASSLAGQSDTQYFGPGTRLTVL.

This clonotype showed up many times. The CDR3 region has the DNA TGTGCCGGCGGACTAGAGGGGGCCGAGCAGTACTTC. Encoded protein: CAGGLEGAEQYF. This sequence joins TRBV2 and TRBJ2-7; D may match TRBD1 or TRBD2 (7 bases each). Trimming left V 11 bases short and J 6 bases short, with 17 bases between. Germline V lookup: CDR1 SNHLY, CDR2 FYNNEI. This CDR3 has 12 residues.

This clonotype came up many times. The J gene is TRBJ1-1, the V gene TRBV7-9; D perhaps matches TRBD1 (5 bases). Trimming stripped 5 bases from V and 2 bases from J, with 12 bases between. CDR3 length: 14 amino acids. Germline V gene sequence: CDR1 SEHNR, CDR2 FQNEAQ (reference sequence). CDR3 nucleotides: TGTGCCAGCAGCCCTTGGGACCGAAACACTGAAGCTTTCTTT. Translating gives CASSPWDRNTEAFF.

This clonotype was counted at least ten times. The chain uses TRBV30 and TRBJ1-4; D is ambiguous. The germline V gene encodes CDR1 GTSNPN and CDR2 SVGIG (reference sequence). The CDR3 consists of 12 residues. Trimming left V 8 bases short and J 8 bases short, with 15 bases between. The CDR3 DNA reads as TGTGCCACCCTGGTCGCAAACGAAAAACTGTTTTTT. Translating it yields CATLVANEKLFF.

Notes on this clonotype: One end of the junction is discordant with germline, which a read error may explain. V usage is TRBV11-2 and J usage is TRBJ2-3; D unclear. The DNA matches TRBJ2-5 better at its end, which makes the J call doubtful. From germline, CDR1 is SGHAT and CDR2 FQNNGV. The length of the CDR3 is 11 residues. Written as DNA, the CDR3 is TGTGCCAGCAGCTTAGGAGAGGCCCAGTACTTC. Its translation is CASSLGEAQYF.

This clonotype was observed a handful of times. This chain links TRBV20-1 with TRBJ1-5, with D hard to call. CDR1 and CDR2 from the germline V gene are DFQATT and SNEGSKA (reference sequence). This CDR3 has 13 amino acids. The ends were cut back, 0 bases at V and 11 bases at J, with 14 bases in the middle. The CDR3 here is CSAREGSKWTQHF. DNA for the CDR3: TGCAGTGCTAGAGAAGGTTCGAAATGGACCCAGCATTTT.

This clonotype has at least ten counts. This chain joins TRBV2 and TRBJ1-3; D not resolved. The V end was cut by 7 bases, the J end by 3 bases, with 10 bases between. The CDR3 consists of 13 residues. CDR1 SNHLY and CDR2 FYNNEI come from the germline V gene. CDR3 sequence (DNA): TGTGCCAGCACCCCCCCCGGTGGAAACACCATATATTTT. Its translation is CASTPPGGNTIYF.

In its sample, this clonotype was seen many times. The chain is built from TRBV24-1 and TRBJ2-3; tentative D call: TRBD2 (5 bases). The CDR3 length is 15 residues. Germline values: CDR1 KGHDR, CDR2 SFDVKD. The ends were cut back, 3 bases at V and 4 bases at J, with 13 bases in the middle. The CDR3 DNA reads as TGTGCCACCAGTGATCGACGGAAGGAGGCAGATACGCAGTATTTT. Translated, it gives CATSDRRKEADTQYF.

Ten or more counts support this clonotype. This chain uses TRBV2 with TRBJ2-7; 11 nucleotides match TRBD2. With V trimmed by 7 bases and J by 4 bases, 0 bases remained unmatched. CDR1 and CDR2 from the germline V gene are SNHLY and FYNNEI. This CDR3 has 12 amino acids. CDR3 DNA sequence: TGTGCCAGCATAGCGGGAGGGTACGAGCAGTACTTC. Amino acids: CASIAGGYEQYF.

Of note for this clonotype: The junction does not match germline at one end; this may be a read error. The gene calls are TRBV19 and TRBJ1-1; D remains unclear. There are 13 residues in the CDR3. Germline CDR1 is LNHDA and CDR2 is SQIVND (reference sequence). Here the CDR3 reads CASSIDDTRQFSF. CDR3 nucleotide sequence: TGTGCCAGTAGTATAGACGACACACGCCAGTTTTCCTTT.

Comments on this clonotype: Since a far larger clone is one base different, this is likely a read error. This rearrangement joins TRBV9 to TRBJ2-3; no clear D. Germline CDR1 SGDLS, CDR2 YYNGEE. V was clipped by 4 bases and J by 2 bases, with 14 bases between them. This CDR3 contains 15 residues. The CDR3 protein is CASSLAGPNTDTQYF. The CDR3 DNA reads as TGTGCCAGCAGCTTAGCAGGACCTAACACAGATACGCAGTATTTT.

There are a few counts of this clonotype. The chain joins TRBV4-1 to TRBJ2-7, with 10 bases fitting TRBD1. The V gene end was trimmed by 4 bases and the J gene end by 1 base; junction bases not matched to a gene: 7. Germline V gives CDR1 MGHRA, CDR2 YSYEKL. This CDR3 contains 16 residues. CDR3 sequence reads: CASSRPPGQGSYEQYF. CDR3 in DNA: TGCGCCAGCAGCCGCCCTCCGGGACAGGGGTCCTACGAGCAGTACTTC.

This clonotype has at least ten counts. The rearrangement links TRBV18 to TRBJ2-1; 10 bases are a match to TRBD2. CDR3 length equals 14 residues. Germline loops: CDR1 KGHSH, CDR2 LQKENI. J was trimmed by 6 bases and V by 4 bases; bases with no gene match: 3. Here the CDR3 DNA reads TGTGCCAGCTCACAGGGACTAGCGCGCAATGAGCAGTTCTTC. Translation: CASSQGLARNEQFF.

This clonotype came up a few times. The rearrangement joins TRBV7-2 to TRBJ2-3; 8 bases line up with TRBD2. Germline V gene lookup returns CDR1 SGHTA and CDR2 FQGNSA. Unmatched junction bases numbered 9, after V lost 5 bases and J lost 5 bases. The CDR3 consists of 15 residues. CDR3 DNA: TGTGCCAGCAGCCCCAGGGGAGGGACTAGAGATACGCAGTATTTT. Translation: CASSPRGGTRDTQYF.

This clonotype was detected only a few times. Just one base apart from a much larger clone, this may be a read error. The genes are TRBV7-9 and TRBJ1-1, with D possibly TRBD1 on 5 matching bases. With 2 bases removed from V and 1 base from J, the gap between germline ends came to 8 bases. The CDR3 has 14 amino acids. The germline V gene encodes CDR1 SEHNR and CDR2 FQNEAQ (reference sequence). The CDR3 reads CASSLRGSNTEAFF. The CDR3 DNA reads as TGTGCCAGCAGCTTAAGGGGCTCGAACACTGAAGCTTTCTTT.

This clonotype occurred a few times. One base away lies a much larger clone, so this may be a sequencing read error. The chain combines TRBV7-2 with TRBJ1-1; D unresolved. Germline V gene sequence: CDR1 SGHTA, CDR2 FQGNSA. The CDR3 is 13 residues long. Trimming removed 5 bases at V and 6 bases at J, with 13 bases between. The chain's CDR3 is CASSPPMDAEAFF. The CDR3 DNA reads TGTGCCAGCAGCCCCCCAATGGACGCTGAAGCTTTCTTT.

This clonotype was seen repeatedly, ten times or more. The chain recombines TRBV7-2 with TRBJ2-2; 8 nucleotides agree with TRBD2. The CDR3 has 16 amino acids. Trimming at V came to 5 bases and at J to 5 bases, leaving 10 bases not matched to a gene. From germline, CDR1 is SGHTA and CDR2 FQGNSA. The CDR3 protein is CASSRSSREGTGELFF. The CDR3 DNA sequence: TGTGCCAGCAGCCGATCTAGCCGGGAGGGGACCGGGGAGCTGTTTTTT.

This clonotype appeared many times. The rearrangement links TRBV30 to TRBJ1-2, with D uncertain. Trimming took 0 bases from V and 3 from J, leaving 8 bases between them. The CDR3 has 13 amino acids. The germline CDR1 and CDR2 sequences are GTSNPN and SVGIG (reference sequence). Written as DNA, the CDR3 is TGTGCCTGGAGTGTAGAAGCCTACTATGGCTACACCTTC. It codes for CAWSVEAYYGYTF.

The chain couples TRBV6-2 or TRBV6-3 to TRBJ2-7, with D maybe TRBD2 (6 bases). Between the trimmed V and J ends, which lost 6 bases and 4 bases, there was a span of 16 bases. This CDR3 spans 14 amino acids. Germline CDR1 and CDR2: MNHEY and SVGEGT. The CDR3 sequence is CASSPRIGGYEQYF. The CDR3, as DNA: TGTGCCAGCAGCCCAAGGATAGGAGGGTACGAGCAGTACTTC.

This clonotype was counted ten times or more. The J gene is TRBJ1-4, the V gene TRBV5-5; TRBD1 might be the D (6 bases). Germline lookup yields CDR1 SGHKS and CDR2 YYEKEE (reference sequence). Between the trimmed V and J ends, which lost 6 bases and 0 bases, there was a span of 30 bases. This CDR3 region has 21 residues. The CDR3 region has the DNA TGTGCCAGCAACCAATATCGAACTCCGGGGGCAGGGGACGCAACTAATGAAAAACTGTTTTTT. Translating gives CASNQYRTPGAGDATNEKLFF.